The rows below give T cell receptor beta chains drawn from one sample of a study of T cells expressing NK-cell markers. Reanalyzing the 5' RACE reads, TCRdb keeps one entry per CDR3 protein, without DNA. The sample data list 500,000 to 700,000 distinct CDR3 sequences. The sequencing input was blood T cells: a sorted CD56 or NKG2C T cell subset, CD4+ or CD8+ T cells, or bulk PBMC T cells (not recorded which). These receptor sequences come from a man between 18 and 29 years old in good health. Each CDR3 is given with its conserved first and last residue.

CDR3 protein: CATSRQGRDGNEQFF; V gene: TRBV15; J gene: TRBJ2-1
CDR3 protein: CASTEGTVSGEKLFF; V gene: TRBV7-9; J gene: TRBJ1-4
CDR3 protein: CASSQDHEGIYGYTF; V gene: TRBV4-2; J gene: TRBJ1-2
CDR3 protein: CAWSAGEVSKPSSYNEQFF; V gene: TRBV30; J gene: TRBJ2-1
CDR3 protein: CASSFQYGNEQFF; V gene: TRBV7-2; J gene: TRBJ2-1
CDR3 protein: CASSPSGQGSIDTQYF; V gene: TRBV18; J gene: TRBJ2-3
CDR3 protein: CASKGRGAGANVLTF; V gene: TRBV6-1; J gene: TRBJ2-6
CDR3 protein: CASSLSSGYTGELFF; V gene: TRBV27; J gene: TRBJ2-2
CDR3 protein: CASSPRTSGDMQYF; V gene: TRBV7-9; J gene: TRBJ2-3
CDR3 protein: CATGLAGGGEQFF; V gene: TRBV7-2; J gene: TRBJ2-1
CDR3 protein: CASSLVHEQFF; V gene: TRBV11-2; J gene: TRBJ2-1
CDR3 protein: CASSLVWDKINNEQFF; V gene: TRBV11-2; J gene: TRBJ2-1
CDR3 protein: CSVLSFSGAPQETQYF; V gene: TRBV29-1; J gene: TRBJ2-5
CDR3 protein: CATAGRTYNEQFF; V gene: TRBV4-1; J gene: TRBJ2-1
CDR3 protein: CSARFRGLSNEQFF; V gene: TRBV20-1; J gene: TRBJ2-1
CDR3 protein: CASSLSTSGSTGELFF; V gene: TRBV7-3; J gene: TRBJ2-2
CDR3 protein: CASSPLGRGRKNEQFF; V gene: TRBV27; J gene: TRBJ2-1
CDR3 protein: CASSHRDPPYEQYF; V gene: TRBV4-1; J gene: TRBJ2-7
CDR3 protein: CSVAGSSNQPQHF; V gene: TRBV29-1; J gene: TRBJ1-5
CDR3 protein: CASSQEPTGPYEQYF; V gene: TRBV9; J gene: TRBJ2-7
CDR3 protein: CASTRGHTDTQYF; V gene: TRBV6-5; J gene: TRBJ2-3
CDR3 protein: CASSSAIQLIQDGYTF; V gene: TRBV7-9; J gene: TRBJ1-2
CDR3 protein: CASMTLSSGANVLTF; V gene: TRBV6-1; J gene: TRBJ2-6
CDR3 protein: CASSFLGLAGGSVTGELFF; V gene: TRBV27; J gene: TRBJ2-2
CDR3 protein: CASSVSRGPETQYF; V gene: TRBV7-9; J gene: TRBJ2-5
CDR3 protein: CSGVEGYTEAFF; V gene: TRBV20-1; J gene: TRBJ1-1
CDR3 protein: CSARDRMAGEIYEQYF; V gene: TRBV20-1; J gene: TRBJ2-7
CDR3 protein: CSARRRGWEDTQYF; V gene: TRBV20-1; J gene: TRBJ2-3
CDR3 protein: CASSQDLTGETQYF; V gene: TRBV4-3; J gene: TRBJ2-5
CDR3 protein: CASSQGRGGHPYEQYF; V gene: TRBV4-3; J gene: TRBJ2-7
CDR3 protein: CSARTPSLNEQFF; V gene: TRBV20-1; J gene: TRBJ2-1
CDR3 protein: CATATTGSTKNIQYF; V gene: TRBV28; J gene: TRBJ2-4
CDR3 protein: CASSRDAGPASTDTQYF; V gene: TRBV5-1; J gene: TRBJ2-3
CDR3 protein: CASSNGGPWGEQYF; V gene: TRBV5-1; J gene: TRBJ2-7
CDR3 protein: CASSLGVSEQFF; V gene: TRBV5-1; J gene: TRBJ2-1
CDR3 protein: CASSLLVDGELFF; V gene: TRBV6-5; J gene: TRBJ2-2
CDR3 protein: CASSLVGIYNEQFF; V gene: TRBV5-6; J gene: TRBJ2-1
CDR3 protein: CASSFLENTGELFF; V gene: TRBV11-2; J gene: TRBJ2-2
CDR3 protein: CASSWDSALSYNEQFF; V gene: TRBV19; J gene: TRBJ2-1
CDR3 protein: CASSLAGTGTNEKLFF; V gene: TRBV5-4; J gene: TRBJ1-4
CDR3 protein: CSVEEEAYNEQFF; V gene: TRBV29-1; J gene: TRBJ2-1
CDR3 protein: CASSQDSGSTYEQFF; V gene: TRBV4-2; J gene: TRBJ2-1
CDR3 protein: CASSLDGVQYF; V gene: TRBV5-6; J gene: TRBJ2-7
CDR3 protein: CASSLAPQIGQPQHF; V gene: TRBV5-1; J gene: TRBJ1-5
CDR3 protein: CASSQEGLPPLHF; V gene: TRBV12-3/TRBV12-4; J gene: TRBJ1-6
CDR3 protein: CASTPRRDSYEQYF; V gene: TRBV5-1; J gene: TRBJ2-7
CDR3 protein: CASRERSGQLNTEAFF; V gene: TRBV6-1; J gene: TRBJ1-1
CDR3 protein: CASSLQRLAGGEEFF; V gene: TRBV7-6; J gene: TRBJ2-1
CDR3 protein: CAATRTSGYEETQYF; V gene: TRBV6-1; J gene: TRBJ2-5